The entry below gives a single T cell receptor (beta chain) sequence along with its context. Its target is not known. The CDR3 totals 15 residues. Germline V gene data show CDR1 as KGHSH and CDR2 as LQKENI. These data are taken from a study of T cells expressing NK-cell markers. Study information: Seven of eight sequenced donors tested HCMV-seropositive; one tested seronegative.

Regarding the study as a whole: A handful of donors showed these clonotypes also leading the CD3+CD56-NKG2C+ fraction.

TCRdb re-called the 5' RACE reads, yielding one record per CDR3 amino acid sequence without DNA. The sample data list 250,000 or so distinct CDR3 sequences. The sample was blood T cells: a sorted CD56 or NKG2C T cell subset, CD4+ or CD8+ T cells, or bulk PBMC T cells (not recorded which). The chain couples TRBV18 to TRBJ2-3. This clonotype was sampled from a woman aged 18 to 69 in good health. This chain's CDR3 is CASSLSGTSTDTQYF.